This T cell receptor (beta chain) was obtained from a study of neurological immune-mediated disorders. Synthesis of cDNA was accomplished via 5'RACE employing 10-nucleotide random UMIs. Each CDR3 protein gets one entry after TCRdb re-called the 5' RACE reads with MiXCR. The sample lists 65,000 to 80,000 distinct CDR3 sequences; roughly 18% were seen once. Source material was 2 million unsorted PBMCs, stored at -80 °C in RNAlater. This receptor was identified in a woman between 35 and 50 years old in good health. The material sequenced was PBMCs.

The CDR3 nucleotides are TGTGCCAGCACCCGTAGCGGGGGGCCTAGGGAGCAGTACTTC. This encodes CASTRSGGPREQYF. V is TRBV6-5 and J is TRBJ2-7; TRBD2 aligns across 10 bases. V shed 7 bases, J shed 7 bases, and the junction held 10 bases outside the gene matches. CDR1 and CDR2 from the germline V gene are MNHEY and SVGAGI. CDR3 size: 14 residues.